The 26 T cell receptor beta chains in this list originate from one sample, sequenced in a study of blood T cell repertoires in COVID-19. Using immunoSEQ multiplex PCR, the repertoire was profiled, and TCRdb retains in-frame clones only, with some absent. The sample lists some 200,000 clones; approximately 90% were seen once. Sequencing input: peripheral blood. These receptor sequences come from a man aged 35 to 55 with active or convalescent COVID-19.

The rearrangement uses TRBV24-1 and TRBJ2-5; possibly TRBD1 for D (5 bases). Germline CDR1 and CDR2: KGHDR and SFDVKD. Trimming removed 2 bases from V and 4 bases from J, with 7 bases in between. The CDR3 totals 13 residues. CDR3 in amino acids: CATSDYQGETQYF. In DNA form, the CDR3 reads TGTGCCACCAGTGATTATCAGGGAGAGACCCAGTACTTC.

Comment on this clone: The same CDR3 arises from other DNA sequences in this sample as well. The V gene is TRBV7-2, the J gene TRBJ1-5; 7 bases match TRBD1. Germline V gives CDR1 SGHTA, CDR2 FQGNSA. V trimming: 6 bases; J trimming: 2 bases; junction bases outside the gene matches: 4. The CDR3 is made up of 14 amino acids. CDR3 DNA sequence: TGTGCCAGCAGTCTAGGACAGGGCAATCAGCCCCAGCATTTT. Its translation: CASSLGQGNQPQHF.

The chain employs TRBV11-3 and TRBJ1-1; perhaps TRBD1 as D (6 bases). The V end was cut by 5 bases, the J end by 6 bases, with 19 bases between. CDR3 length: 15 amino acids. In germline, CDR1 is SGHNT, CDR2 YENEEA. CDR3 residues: CASSPRGGRSAEAFF. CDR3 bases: TGTGCCAGCAGCCCGCGCGGGGGGCGAAGTGCTGAAGCTTTCTTT.

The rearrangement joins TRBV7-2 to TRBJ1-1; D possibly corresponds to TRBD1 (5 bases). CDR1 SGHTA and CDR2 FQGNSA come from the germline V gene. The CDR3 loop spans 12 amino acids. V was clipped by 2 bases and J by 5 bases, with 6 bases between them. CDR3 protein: CASSLRGTEAFF. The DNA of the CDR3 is TGTGCCAGCAGCTTAAGGGGAACTGAAGCTTTCTTT.

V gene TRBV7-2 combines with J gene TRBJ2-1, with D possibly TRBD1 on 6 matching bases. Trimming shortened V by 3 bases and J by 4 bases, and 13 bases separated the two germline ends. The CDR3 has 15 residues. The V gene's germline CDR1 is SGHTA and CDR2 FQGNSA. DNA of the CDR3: TGTGCCAGCAGCTTCCGGGACAAGCCTTACAATGAGCAGTTCTTC. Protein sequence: CASSFRDKPYNEQFF.

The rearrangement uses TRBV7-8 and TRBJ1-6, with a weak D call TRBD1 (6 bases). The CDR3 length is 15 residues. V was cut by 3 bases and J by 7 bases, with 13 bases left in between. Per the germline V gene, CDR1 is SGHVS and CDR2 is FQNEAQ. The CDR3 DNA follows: TGTGCCAGCAGCTTGGGTGGCAGGGGAAATTCACCCCTCCACTTT. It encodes CASSLGGRGNSPLHF.

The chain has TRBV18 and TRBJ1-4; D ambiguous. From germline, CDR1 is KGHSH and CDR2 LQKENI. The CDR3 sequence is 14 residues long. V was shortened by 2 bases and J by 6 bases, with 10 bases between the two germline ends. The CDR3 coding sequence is TGTGCCAGCTCACCAGTCAGGAGGGATGAAAAACTGTTTTTT. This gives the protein CASSPVRRDEKLFF.

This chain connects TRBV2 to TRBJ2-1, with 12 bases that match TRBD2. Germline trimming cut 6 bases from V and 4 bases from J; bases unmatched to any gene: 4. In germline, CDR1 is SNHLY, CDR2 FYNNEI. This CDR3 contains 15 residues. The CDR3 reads CASSTGLAGYNEQFF. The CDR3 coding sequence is TGTGCCAGCAGCACCGGACTAGCGGGGTACAATGAGCAGTTCTTC. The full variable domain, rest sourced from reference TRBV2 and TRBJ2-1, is EPEVTQTPSHQVTQMGQEVILRCVPISNHLYFYWYRQILGQKVEFLVSFYNNEISEKSEIFDDQFSVERPDGSNFTLKIRSTKLEDSAMYFCASSTGLAGYNEQFFGPGTRLTVL.

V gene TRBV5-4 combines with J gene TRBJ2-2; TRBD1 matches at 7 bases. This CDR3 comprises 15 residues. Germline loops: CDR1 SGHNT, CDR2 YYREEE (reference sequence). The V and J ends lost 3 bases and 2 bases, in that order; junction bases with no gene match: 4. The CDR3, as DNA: TGTGCCAGCAGCTCCGGGACAGTAAACACCGGGGAGCTGTTTTTT. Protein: CASSSGTVNTGELFF.

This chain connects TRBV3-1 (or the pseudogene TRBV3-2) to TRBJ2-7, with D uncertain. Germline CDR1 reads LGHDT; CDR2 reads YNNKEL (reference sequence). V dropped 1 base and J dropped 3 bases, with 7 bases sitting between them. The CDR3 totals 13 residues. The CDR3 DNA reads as TGTGCCAGCAGCCAAGTCCACAGCTACGAGCAGTACTTC. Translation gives CASSQVHSYEQYF.

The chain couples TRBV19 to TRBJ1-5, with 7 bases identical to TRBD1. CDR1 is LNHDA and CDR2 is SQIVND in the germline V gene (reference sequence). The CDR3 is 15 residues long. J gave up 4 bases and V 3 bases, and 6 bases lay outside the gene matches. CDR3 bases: TGTGCCAGTAGTATTACCCGACAGGGAAATCAGCCCCAGCATTTT. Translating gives CASSITRQGNQPQHF.

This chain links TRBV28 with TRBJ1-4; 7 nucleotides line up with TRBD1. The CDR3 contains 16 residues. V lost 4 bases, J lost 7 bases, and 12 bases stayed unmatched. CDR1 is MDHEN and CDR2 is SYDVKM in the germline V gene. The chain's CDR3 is CASSSTDRASVEKLFF. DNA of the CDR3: TGTGCCAGCAGTTCAACCGACAGGGCGTCGGTTGAAAAACTGTTTTTT.

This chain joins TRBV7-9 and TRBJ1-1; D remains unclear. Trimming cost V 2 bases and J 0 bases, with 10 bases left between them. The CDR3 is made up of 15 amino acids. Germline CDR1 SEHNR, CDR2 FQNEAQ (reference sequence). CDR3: CASSLYPNMNTEAFF. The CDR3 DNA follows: TGTGCCAGCAGCTTATACCCAAACATGAACACTGAAGCTTTCTTT.

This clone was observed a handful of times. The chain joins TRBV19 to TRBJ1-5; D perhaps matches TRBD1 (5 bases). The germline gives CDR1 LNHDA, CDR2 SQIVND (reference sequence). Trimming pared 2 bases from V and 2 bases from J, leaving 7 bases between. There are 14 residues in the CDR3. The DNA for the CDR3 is TGTGCCAGTAGTATAAGGGGCGGCAATCAGCCCCAGCATTTT. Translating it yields CASSIRGGNQPQHF.

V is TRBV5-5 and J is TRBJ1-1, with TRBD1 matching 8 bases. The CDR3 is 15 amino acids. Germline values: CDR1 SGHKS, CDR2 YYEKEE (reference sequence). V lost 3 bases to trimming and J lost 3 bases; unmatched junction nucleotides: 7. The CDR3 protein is CASSWGDRSYTEAFF. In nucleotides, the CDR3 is TGTGCCAGCAGCTGGGGGGACAGGAGCTACACTGAAGCTTTCTTT.

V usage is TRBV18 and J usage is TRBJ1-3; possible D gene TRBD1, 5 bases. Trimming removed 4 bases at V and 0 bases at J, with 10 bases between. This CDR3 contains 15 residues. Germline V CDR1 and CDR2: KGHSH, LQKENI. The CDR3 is CASSQPRDSGNTIYF. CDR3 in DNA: TGTGCCAGCTCACAGCCCAGGGACTCTGGAAACACCATATATTTT.

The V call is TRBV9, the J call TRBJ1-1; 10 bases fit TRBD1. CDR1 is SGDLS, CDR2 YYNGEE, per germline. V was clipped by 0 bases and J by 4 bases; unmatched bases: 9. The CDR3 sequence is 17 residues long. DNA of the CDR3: TGTGCCAGCAGCGTAGCCTACAGACAGGGGGCGAGCACTGAAGCTTTCTTT. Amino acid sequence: CASSVAYRQGASTEAFF.

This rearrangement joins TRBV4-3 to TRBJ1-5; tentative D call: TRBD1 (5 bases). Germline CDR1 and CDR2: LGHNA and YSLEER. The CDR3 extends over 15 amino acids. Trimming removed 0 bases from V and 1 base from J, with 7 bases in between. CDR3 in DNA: TGCGCCAGCAGCCAAGACAGGGCCAGCAATCAGCCCCAGCATTTT. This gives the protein CASSQDRASNQPQHF.

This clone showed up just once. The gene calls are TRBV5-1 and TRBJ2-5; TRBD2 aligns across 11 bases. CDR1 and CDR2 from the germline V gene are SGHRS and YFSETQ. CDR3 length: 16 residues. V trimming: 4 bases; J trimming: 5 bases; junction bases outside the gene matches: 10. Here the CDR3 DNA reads TGCGCCAGCAGCGTAGTCCTAGCGGGGGGCGGCGAGACCCAGTACTTC. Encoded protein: CASSVVLAGGGETQYF.

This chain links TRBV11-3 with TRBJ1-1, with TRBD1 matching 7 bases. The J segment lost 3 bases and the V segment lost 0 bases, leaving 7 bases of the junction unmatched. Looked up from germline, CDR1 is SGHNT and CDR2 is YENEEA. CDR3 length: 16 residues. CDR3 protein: CASSLEAGGYDTEAFF. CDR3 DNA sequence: TGTGCCAGCAGCTTAGAGGCAGGGGGGTACGACACTGAAGCTTTCTTT. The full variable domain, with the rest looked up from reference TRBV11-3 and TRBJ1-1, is EAGVVQSPRYKIIEKKQPVAFWCNPISGHNTLYWYLQNLGQGPELLIRYENEEAVDDSQLPKDRFSAERLKGVDSTLKIQPAELGDSAVYLCASSLEAGGYDTEAFFGQGTRLTVV.

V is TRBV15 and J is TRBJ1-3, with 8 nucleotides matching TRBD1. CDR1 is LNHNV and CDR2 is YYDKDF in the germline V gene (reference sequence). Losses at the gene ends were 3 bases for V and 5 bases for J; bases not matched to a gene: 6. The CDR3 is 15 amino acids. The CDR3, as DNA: TGTGCCACCAGCAGTGCAGGACAGGGTAGAAACACCATATATTTT. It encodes CATSSAGQGRNTIYF. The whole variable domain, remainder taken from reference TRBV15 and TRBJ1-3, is DAMVIQNPRYQVTQFGKPVTLSCSQTLNHNVMYWYQQKSSQAPKLLFHYYDKDFNNEADTPDNFQSRRPNTSFCFLDIRSPGLGDTAMYLCATSSAGQGRNTIYFGEGSWLTVV.

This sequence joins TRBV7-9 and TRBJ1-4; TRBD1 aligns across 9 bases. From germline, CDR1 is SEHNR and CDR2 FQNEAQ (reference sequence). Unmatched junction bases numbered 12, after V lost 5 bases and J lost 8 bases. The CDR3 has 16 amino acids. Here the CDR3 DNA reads TGTGCCAGCAGCCATATTCCGGGACAGGGTCAAGAAAAACTGTTTTTT. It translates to CASSHIPGQGQEKLFF. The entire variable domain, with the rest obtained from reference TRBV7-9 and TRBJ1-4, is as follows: DTGVSQNPRHKITKRGQNVTFRCDPISEHNRLYWYRQTLGQGPEFLTYFQNEAQLEKSRLLSDRFSAERPKGSFSTLEIQRTEQGDSAMYLCASSHIPGQGQEKLFFGSGTQLSVL.

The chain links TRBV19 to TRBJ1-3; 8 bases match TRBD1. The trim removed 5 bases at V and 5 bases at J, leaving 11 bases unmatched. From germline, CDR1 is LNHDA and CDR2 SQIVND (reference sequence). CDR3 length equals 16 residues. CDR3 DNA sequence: TGTGCCAGTAGTTCCCCGCAGGGGGCGCGGAGAAACACCATATATTTT. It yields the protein CASSSPQGARRNTIYF.

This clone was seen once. CDR3 sequence: CASSSSHARDYGYTF. The CDR3 nucleotides read TGTGCCAGCAGCTCGTCCCACGCTCGGGACTATGGCTACACCTTC. The V and J genes are TRBV7-8 and TRBJ1-2; D is undetermined. The CDR3 has 15 residues. Germline V gene sequence: CDR1 SGHVS, CDR2 FQNEAQ. Between the trimmed V and J ends, which lost 4 bases and 3 bases, there was a span of 15 bases.

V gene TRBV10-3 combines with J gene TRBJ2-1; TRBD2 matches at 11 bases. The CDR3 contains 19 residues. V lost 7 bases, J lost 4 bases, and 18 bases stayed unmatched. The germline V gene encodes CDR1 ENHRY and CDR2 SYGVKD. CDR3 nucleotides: TGTGCCATCACTTCAGGGACTAGCGGAGCGAGAGGGGCATACAATGAGCAGTTCTTC. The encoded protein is CAITSGTSGARGAYNEQFF.

Here the CDR3 DNA reads TGCGCCAGCAGCCCAGGGCCTGCGAGCTCTGGAAACACCATATATTTT. This encodes CASSPGPASSGNTIYF. The rearrangement joins TRBV4-1 to TRBJ1-3, with a tentative D call TRBD1 (5 bases). V lost 4 bases and J 0 bases, leaving 13 bases between the germline ends. Germline-derived CDR1 and CDR2 are MGHRA and YSYEKL. The CDR3 has 16 residues.